Described below is a single T cell receptor (beta chain) sequence and its context. This entry belongs to a study of T cell changes during pregnancy in multiple sclerosis. The assay was immunoSEQ multiplex PCR, and TCRdb's table has in-frame clones only and misses some. This repertoire shows about 36,000 clones, around 91% found once; its top ten account for around 11%. This receptor was taken from a female donor with multiple sclerosis, enrolled in a pregnancy study. The specimen comprised CD8+ T cells from peripheral blood mononuclear cells, sampled in the third trimester of pregnancy.

For the CDR3, the DNA is TGCGCCAGCAGCTTGGGGTCGGGGGGCTCCTACGAGCAGTACTTC. Translation gives CASSLGSGGSYEQYF. The chain combines TRBV5-1 with TRBJ2-7, with 7 bases that match TRBD2. The CDR3 loop spans 15 amino acids. Trimming removed 0 bases from V and 0 bases from J; junction bases left unmatched: 3. Germline V lookup: CDR1 SGHRS, CDR2 YFSETQ.